These 15 T cell receptor beta chains came from one sample sequenced in a study of T cell clones after liver transplantation. Assay used: immunoSEQ multiplex PCR; TCRdb lists only in-frame clones, some missing. The table records over 50,000 clones, 70% to 85% of them present only once. The source was CD4+ T cells from blood, collected before liver transplant. The receptors stem from a human donor who received a liver transplant.

The V and J genes are TRBV2 and TRBJ1-1; the D is unclear. The CDR3 totals 16 residues. Trimming cost V 7 bases and J 0 bases, with 18 bases left between them. The germline CDR1 and CDR2 sequences are SNHLY and FYNNEI. The CDR3 bases are TGTGCCAGCACCGGGAACGGAAACCTTATGAACACTGAAGCTTTCTTT. Protein: CASTGNGNLMNTEAFF.

The DNA for the CDR3 is TGTGCCAGCAGCCGACGACAGGGATACACTGAAGCTTTCTTT. Amino acids: CASSRRQGYTEAFF. V is TRBV13 and J is TRBJ1-1; 7 bases are a match to TRBD1. The V segment lost 5 bases and the J segment 3 bases; nucleotides outside the gene matches: 6. The CDR3 covers 14 residues. CDR1 is PRHDT and CDR2 is FYEKMQ in the germline V gene (reference sequence).

V is TRBV7-9 and J is TRBJ1-4, with 10 bases matching TRBD1. In germline, CDR1 is SEHNR, CDR2 FQNEAQ (reference sequence). V lost 4 bases, J lost 8 bases, and 7 bases stayed unmatched. This CDR3 has 15 amino acids. The CDR3 coding sequence is TGTGCCAGCAGCTCGACGGACAGGGGGGGCGAAAAACTGTTTTTT. Its translation: CASSSTDRGGEKLFF.

V is TRBV7-2 and J is TRBJ1-1; D is unresolved. From germline, CDR1 is SGHTA and CDR2 FQGNSA. V lost 3 bases to trimming and J lost 2 bases, with 7 bases between them. CDR3 length: 13 amino acids. The CDR3 sequence is CASSFGRNTEAFF. The CDR3 DNA reads as TGTGCCAGCAGCTTCGGTCGAAACACTGAAGCTTTCTTT.

The chain is built from TRBV5-6 and TRBJ1-6; no clear D gene. The V gene's germline CDR1 is SGHDT and CDR2 YYEEEE. The CDR3 runs to 16 residues. V gave up 5 bases and J gave up 10 bases, with 22 bases separating them. CDR3 bases: TGTGCCAGCAGGAAGCTTGTAGGGCAGCTCGGATCACCCCTCCACTTT. The encoded protein is CASRKLVGQLGSPLHF.

The chain links TRBV7-2 to TRBJ2-2, with D possibly being TRBD1 or TRBD2 (6 bases each). Trimming took off 7 bases at V and 4 bases at J, with 13 bases between the two ends. Germline V gene data show CDR1 as SGHTA and CDR2 as FQGNSA. CDR3 length: 14 amino acids. CDR3 DNA: TGTGCCAGCATCTGGGGGGCATCCACCGGGGAGCTGTTTTTT. Amino acids: CASIWGASTGELFF.

The V call is TRBV27, the J call TRBJ2-6; 11 bases agree with TRBD1. Germline lookup yields CDR1 MNHEY and CDR2 SMNVEV (reference sequence). V lost 4 bases, J lost 8 bases, and 4 bases stayed unmatched. The CDR3 runs 15 residues. The CDR3 reads CASSSGTGGPNVLTF. CDR3 DNA: TGTGCCAGCAGTTCCGGGACAGGGGGACCCAACGTCCTGACTTTC.

The CDR3 DNA reads as TGTGCCACGACAGGGGCGAACACCGGGGAGCTGTTTTTT. It encodes CATTGANTGELFF. The genes are TRBV2 and TRBJ2-2; 8 positions agree with TRBD1. The CDR3 has 13 residues. Germline V CDR1 and CDR2: SNHLY, FYNNEI. J was trimmed by 0 bases and V by 10 bases; bases with no gene match: 1.

The chain is built from TRBV9 and TRBJ1-1, with D possibly TRBD1 on 5 matching bases. The V end lost 0 bases, the J end lost 11 bases, and 29 bases lay between the germline ends. The V gene's germline CDR1 is SGDLS and CDR2 YYNGEE. This CDR3 spans 18 amino acids. This CDR3 reads CASSVASGSGVELSNAFF. Here the CDR3 DNA reads TGTGCCAGCAGCGTAGCCTCCGGGTCGGGGGTGGAACTGTCGAATGCTTTCTTT.

This chain uses TRBV11-3 with TRBJ2-5; 8 bases agree with TRBD1. The CDR3 consists of 15 residues. Germline V lookup: CDR1 SGHNT, CDR2 YENEEA. V shed 5 bases, J shed 2 bases, and the junction held 7 bases outside the gene matches. CDR3 amino acids: CASSTGQGPQETQYF. The CDR3 DNA reads as TGTGCCAGCAGCACCGGACAGGGCCCTCAAGAGACCCAGTACTTC.

The rearrangement joins TRBV25-1 to TRBJ1-1, with D maybe TRBD1 (6 bases). The germline V gene encodes CDR1 MGHDK and CDR2 SYGVNS. The germline V and J ends were trimmed by 6 bases and 1 base, with 18 bases remaining between them. The CDR3 covers 16 residues. For the CDR3, the DNA is TGTGCCAGCAGCCAGGGATCAGGGGACCCGAACACTGAAGCTTTCTTT. Translated, it gives CASSQGSGDPNTEAFF.

The chain is built from TRBV18 and TRBJ1-1; D not certain. This CDR3 contains 14 residues. Germline-derived CDR1 and CDR2 are KGHSH and LQKENI. V was clipped by 1 base and J by 0 bases, with 6 bases between them. CDR3 amino acids: CASSPQGMNTEAFF. The CDR3, as DNA: TGTGCCAGCTCACCACAGGGAATGAACACTGAAGCTTTCTTT.

The chain combines TRBV5-1 with TRBJ2-1; D is perhaps TRBD2 (7 bases). This CDR3 has 15 residues. Germline CDR1 SGHRS, CDR2 YFSETQ. The V gene lost 1 base and the J gene lost 5 bases, with 13 bases spanning the gap. Here the CDR3 reads CASSLTGRVDNEQFF. The CDR3 DNA reads as TGCGCCAGCAGCTTGACAGGGAGGGTAGACAATGAGCAGTTCTTC.

The chain couples TRBV7-2 to TRBJ2-7; D possibly uses TRBD1 or TRBD2 (5 bases each). The germline CDR1 and CDR2 sequences are SGHTA and FQGNSA. This CDR3 is 12 amino acids long. Deletions cut 5 bases from V and 2 bases from J, with 7 bases between. The CDR3, as DNA: TGTGCCAGCAGCCGGGGCACCTACGAGCAGTACTTC. It is translated as CASSRGTYEQYF.

The chain carries TRBV7-3 and TRBJ2-5; 13 bases are shared with TRBD2. CDR1 is SGHTA, CDR2 FQGTGA, per germline. The CDR3 runs 16 residues. After removal of 5 bases from V and 2 bases from J, the junction contained 5 bases not matched to a gene. The chain's CDR3 is CASSPGTSGVQETQYF. In DNA form, the CDR3 reads TGTGCCAGCAGCCCCGGGACTAGCGGGGTTCAAGAGACCCAGTACTTC.